This section outlines one T cell receptor (beta chain) sequence together with its context. The data were obtained in a study of blood T cell repertoires in COVID-19. The data were produced by immunoSEQ multiplex PCR, yet TCRdb's version contains in-frame clones alone and is incomplete. The sample contains roughly 150,000 clones, over 75% of which appear only once. V was cut by 2 bases and J by 6 bases, with 10 bases left in between. The CDR3 covers 13 residues. Per germline, CDR1 MDHEN and CDR2 SYDVKM. Sequenced: PBMCs or T cells enriched from blood (not recorded which). The rearrangement joins TRBV28 to TRBJ1-1; tentatively, D is TRBD1 (5 bases). This receptor was obtained from a middle-aged man in a cohort exposed to, infected with or recovered from COVID-19 (not recorded which). CDR3 coding DNA: TGTGCCAGCAGTTTAGGACAAAATGCTGAAGCTTTCTTT. Its protein is CASSLGQNAEAFF. The full variable domain, in which reference TRBV28 and TRBJ1-1 provide the parts outside the CDR3, is DVKVTQSSRYLVKRTGEKVFLECVQDMDHENMFWYRQDPGLGLRLIYFSYDVKMKEKGDIPEGYSVSREKKERFSLILESASTNQTSMYLCASSLGQNAEAFFGQGTRLTVV.